The 25 T cell receptor beta chains given below trace back to one sample, sequenced in a study of blood T cells in healthy people across ages. A second about 6 to 11 cycle PCR used barcoded and J-beta primers. MiXCR was run by TCRdb on the 5' RACE reads, yielding one entry per CDR3 protein. The sample includes under 2,000,000 distinct CDR3 sequences, around half of them seen just once. Sample: blood. The receptors were sampled from a woman in her 40s in good health.

For the CDR3, the DNA is TGCAGTGCCCCCCGGGGTTTCACTGAAGCTTTCTTT. Its protein product is CSAPRGFTEAFF. This chain links TRBV20-1 with TRBJ1-1; no reliable D call. The CDR3 extends over 12 amino acids. CDR1 and CDR2 from the germline V gene are DFQATT and SNEGSKA (reference sequence). V lost 6 bases, J lost 4 bases, and 12 bases lay in between.

The chain links TRBV28 to TRBJ1-6; 9 bases fit TRBD1. The V segment lost 3 bases and the J segment 9 bases; nucleotides outside the gene matches: 6. Germline values: CDR1 MDHEN, CDR2 SYDVKM. The CDR3 runs to 15 residues. Here the CDR3 reads CASSFSGQGFSPLHF. CDR3 sequence (DNA): TGTGCCAGCAGTTTCTCGGGACAGGGATTTTCACCCCTCCACTTT.

This clonotype has more than one count but fewer than ten. In DNA, the CDR3 is TGCAGTAACGACATTGGCGGGGGAAACATTCAGTACTTC. Translated, it gives CSNDIGGGNIQYF. The rearrangement joins TRBV20-1 to TRBJ2-4; TRBD2 agrees at 7 bases. The germline gives CDR1 DFQATT, CDR2 SNEGSKA (reference sequence). Unmatched junction bases numbered 10, after V lost 8 bases and J lost 6 bases. This CDR3 is built from 13 residues.

The chain carries TRBV6-5 and TRBJ2-1; D is possibly TRBD2 (6 bases). The CDR3 is made up of 16 amino acids. With 0 bases removed from V and 6 bases from J, the gap between germline ends came to 15 bases. The germline CDR1 and CDR2 sequences are MNHEY and SVGAGI. CDR3 residues: CASSYSMGGLVNEQFF. CDR3 DNA sequence: TGTGCCAGCAGTTACTCGATGGGGGGTCTGGTCAATGAGCAGTTCTTC.

V is TRBV24-1 and J is TRBJ2-3; D is uncertain. The V end lost 4 bases, the J end lost 3 bases, and 25 bases lay between the germline ends. The CDR3 contains 19 residues. CDR1 is KGHDR, CDR2 SFDVKD, per germline. CDR3 in amino acids: CATSDPTFDAVLRTDTQYF. The CDR3 DNA sequence: TGTGCCACCAGTGACCCGACTTTTGATGCAGTGCTGCGGACAGATACGCAGTATTTT.

This clonotype appeared a few times. This chain connects TRBV6-5 to TRBJ1-5; D is unresolved. Germline CDR1 is MNHEY and CDR2 is SVGAGI. The CDR3 spans 12 residues. Trimming removed 8 bases at V and 7 bases at J, with 12 bases between. CDR3 sequence reads: CASVQAGQPQHF. CDR3 coding DNA: TGTGCCAGCGTCCAGGCGGGACAGCCCCAGCATTTT.

This clonotype was picked up a small number of times. The V and J genes are TRBV29-1 and TRBJ2-1, with D unresolved. The CDR3 runs to 14 residues. Looked up from germline, CDR1 is SQVTM and CDR2 is ANQGSEA. Trimming stripped 0 bases from V and 8 bases from J, with 14 bases between. The CDR3 loop is CSVEEGVRVDEQFF. The CDR3 nucleotides are TGCAGCGTTGAAGAGGGCGTAAGGGTGGATGAGCAGTTCTTC.

This clonotype has just a few counts. The chain combines TRBV28 with TRBJ2-7; perhaps TRBD1 as D (6 bases). Germline V lookup: CDR1 MDHEN, CDR2 SYDVKM. V gave up 9 bases and J gave up 3 bases, with 21 bases separating them. The CDR3 contains 15 residues. The CDR3 spells CASRELTGQLYEQYF. As DNA, the CDR3 is TGTGCCAGTCGAGAACTCACGGGACAACTCTACGAGCAGTACTTC.

This clonotype was picked up a small number of times. The rearrangement uses TRBV5-1 and TRBJ2-3, with D possibly being TRBD1 (6 bases). V shed 1 base and J shed 4 bases, with 10 bases lying between them. Germline V lookup: CDR1 SGHRS, CDR2 YFSETQ. The CDR3 is 14 amino acids. CDR3 amino acids: CASSLNREADTQYF. The CDR3 bases are TGCGCCAGCAGCTTGAACAGGGAAGCAGATACGCAGTATTTT. The whole variable domain, filled in from reference TRBV5-1 and TRBJ2-3, reads KAGVTQTPRYLIKTRGQQVTLSCSPISGHRSVSWYQQTPGQGLQFLFEYFSETQRNKGNFPGRFSGRQFSNSRSEMNVSTLELGDSALYLCASSLNREADTQYFGPGTRLTVL.

This clonotype has only a few counts. This rearrangement joins TRBV5-1 to TRBJ2-6; 8 nucleotides align to TRBD1. Germline CDR1 and CDR2: SGHRS and YFSETQ. The CDR3 is made up of 17 amino acids. J lost 2 bases, V lost 4 bases, and 8 bases had no gene match. The CDR3 reads CASSLRTTGAGANVLTF. The CDR3 DNA reads as TGCGCCAGCAGCCTTAGAACGACAGGGGCTGGGGCCAACGTCCTGACTTTC.

The V and J genes are TRBV4-2 and TRBJ2-7; a possible D gene is TRBD1 (5 bases). Germline CDR1 LGHNA, CDR2 YNFKEQ. The germline V and J ends were trimmed by 2 bases and 6 bases, with 17 bases remaining between them. The CDR3 sequence is 15 residues long. CDR3 DNA: TGTGCCAGCAGCCAACCTCCGTGGGCCCAGGGCGAGCAGTACTTC. It codes for CASSQPPWAQGEQYF.

The chain is built from TRBV29-1 and TRBJ2-1, with 16 bases matching TRBD2. Germline V gene lookup returns CDR1 SQVTM and CDR2 ANQGSEA. V dropped 7 bases and J dropped 14; count of bases not matched to a gene: 5. The CDR3 has 12 residues. The DNA of the CDR3 is TGCAGCGCCGGGACTAGCGGGGGGGTGGAGTTCTTC. This sequence encodes CSAGTSGGVEFF.

This clonotype was observed at least ten times. CDR3 sequence (DNA): TGTGCCAGCAGCTTGGATAGGGCCGGGTACACCTTC. This sequence encodes CASSLDRAGYTF. V gene TRBV7-2 combines with J gene TRBJ1-2; D gene uncertain. The V gene's germline CDR1 is SGHTA and CDR2 FQGNSA. The CDR3 is 12 amino acids. V lost 3 bases, J lost 11 bases, and 13 bases lay in between.

The chain has TRBV5-1 and TRBJ1-1, with 9 positions matching TRBD1. CDR1 SGHRS and CDR2 YFSETQ come from the germline V gene. J was trimmed by 3 bases and V by 3 bases; bases with no gene match: 3. The CDR3 runs to 14 residues. The CDR3 protein is CASSWTGVDTEAFF. The DNA for the CDR3 is TGCGCCAGCAGCTGGACAGGGGTCGACACTGAAGCTTTCTTT.

This clonotype was found a few times. The V call is TRBV12-3 or TRBV12-4, the J call TRBJ2-5; 9 bases are a match to TRBD2. J gave up 0 bases and V 3 bases, and 5 bases lay outside the gene matches. CDR3 length: 16 amino acids. In DNA, the CDR3 is TGTGCCAGCAGTTTTCTAGCGGGGACGAACCAAGAGACCCAGTACTTC. Translating it yields CASSFLAGTNQETQYF.

V gene TRBV27 combines with J gene TRBJ2-5, with TRBD2 matching over 13 bases. The CDR3 totals 18 residues. Germline V gives CDR1 MNHEY, CDR2 SMNVEV (reference sequence). Trimming took 6 bases from V and 5 from J; bases not matched to a gene: 15. Written as DNA, the CDR3 is TGTGCCAGCAGCTCTACACTAGCGGGGGGGCCAGATGCTGAGACCCAGTACTTC. Residues: CASSSTLAGGPDAETQYF.

J is TRBJ1-2 and V is TRBV4-3; tentatively, D is TRBD1 (5 bases). Germline V CDR1 and CDR2: LGHNA, YSLEER. The ends were cut back, 1 base at V and 7 bases at J, with 22 bases in the middle. The CDR3 is 17 residues long. The chain's CDR3 is CASSQVREDSMGGGYTF. The DNA for the CDR3 is TGCGCCAGCAGCCAAGTTAGGGAGGACTCGATGGGGGGTGGCTACACCTTC.

The rearrangement links TRBV7-2 to TRBJ1-2; the D gene is possibly TRBD1 (5 bases). V was pared by 6 bases and J by 5 bases, with 16 bases between. This CDR3 spans 14 amino acids. The germline CDR1 and CDR2 sequences are SGHTA and FQGNSA. Here the CDR3 DNA reads TGTGCCAGCAGTCAATACCAGGGACCTTATGGCTACACCTTC. It specifies CASSQYQGPYGYTF.

The chain joins TRBV5-1 to TRBJ1-2, with D unclear. CDR3 length: 15 residues. CDR1 is SGHRS and CDR2 is YFSETQ in the germline V gene. Trimming stripped 0 bases from V and 8 bases from J, with 17 bases between. The CDR3 DNA reads TGCGCCAGCAGCTTGGGCTCAACTCTAACGTGGGGCTACACCTTC. Translated, it gives CASSLGSTLTWGYTF.

This clonotype was seen a handful of times. The chain has TRBV4-2 and TRBJ1-5; D is ambiguous. With 4 bases removed from V and 5 bases from J, the gap between germline ends came to 15 bases. The V gene's germline CDR1 is LGHNA and CDR2 YNFKEQ. This CDR3 region has 15 residues. CDR3 sequence (DNA): TGTGCCAGCAGCCCCATTTTGGGATTCGATCAGCCCCAGCATTTT. It translates to CASSPILGFDQPQHF.

This clonotype was observed a handful of times. DNA for the CDR3: TGTGCCAGCAGTCTCCGGGACAGGGATAATTCACCCCTCCACTTT. Its protein is CASSLRDRDNSPLHF. The rearrangement links TRBV27 to TRBJ1-6; 9 bases map to TRBD1. V shed 5 bases and J 5 bases; nucleotides not matched to a gene: 4. The CDR3 consists of 15 residues. Germline CDR1 and CDR2: MNHEY and SMNVEV (reference sequence).

This sequence joins TRBV29-1 and TRBJ1-1; TRBD1 might be the D (5 bases). The CDR3 consists of 16 residues. Germline V CDR1 and CDR2: SQVTM, ANQGSEA. Trimming cost V 3 bases and J 4 bases, with 21 bases left between them. As DNA, the CDR3 is TGCAGCGTTGAGGGGCCCGGGTTCCCGGGGGGCACTGAAGCTTTCTTT. It specifies CSVEGPGFPGGTEAFF. Using reference TRBV29-1 and TRBJ1-1 for the parts outside the CDR3, the full variable domain is SAVISQKPSRDICQRGTSLTIQCQVDSQVTMMFWYRQQPGQSLTLIATANQGSEATYESGFVIDKFPISRPNLTFSTLTVSNMSPEDSSIYLCSVEGPGFPGGTEAFFGQGTRLTVV.

This clonotype has more than one count but fewer than ten. The chain carries TRBV21-1 and TRBJ2-5; TRBD1, the table's D call, was not compared with the DNA. TRBV21-1 counts as a pseudogene. CDR3 length equals 15 residues. This CDR3 is CASSKLPRAQETQYF. CDR3 in DNA: TGTGCCAGCAGCAAACTGCCCAGGGCCCAAGAGACCCAGTACTTC.

J is TRBJ2-5 and V is TRBV20-1; no clear D. The CDR3 runs to 14 residues. Per germline, CDR1 DFQATT and CDR2 SNEGSKA (reference sequence). Trimming stripped 1 base from V and 3 bases from J, with 12 bases between. The CDR3 nucleotides read TGCAGTGCTAGAGCGGCAGCGCTTAAAGAGACCCAGTACTTC. Translation gives CSARAAALKETQYF.

The chain is built from TRBV28 and TRBJ1-1; D is undetermined. V was trimmed by 5 bases and J by 8 bases, leaving 15 bases between them. CDR3 length: 13 residues. From germline, CDR1 is MDHEN and CDR2 SYDVKM. DNA for the CDR3: TGTGCCAGCAGTGAGAGCGCGGGAGGCGAAGCTTTCTTT. It yields the protein CASSESAGGEAFF.